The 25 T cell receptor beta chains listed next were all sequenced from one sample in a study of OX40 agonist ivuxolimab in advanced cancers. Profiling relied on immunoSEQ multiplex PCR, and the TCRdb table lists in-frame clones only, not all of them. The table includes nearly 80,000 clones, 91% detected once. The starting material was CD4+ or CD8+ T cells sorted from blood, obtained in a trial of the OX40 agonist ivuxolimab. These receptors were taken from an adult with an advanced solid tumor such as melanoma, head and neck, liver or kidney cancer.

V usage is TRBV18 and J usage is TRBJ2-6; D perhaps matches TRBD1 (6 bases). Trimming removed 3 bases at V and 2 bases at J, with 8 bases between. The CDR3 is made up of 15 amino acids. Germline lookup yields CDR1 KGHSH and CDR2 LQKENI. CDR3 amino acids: CASSPRDTGANVLTF. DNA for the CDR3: TGTGCCAGCTCACCCCGGGACACTGGGGCCAACGTCCTGACTTTC.

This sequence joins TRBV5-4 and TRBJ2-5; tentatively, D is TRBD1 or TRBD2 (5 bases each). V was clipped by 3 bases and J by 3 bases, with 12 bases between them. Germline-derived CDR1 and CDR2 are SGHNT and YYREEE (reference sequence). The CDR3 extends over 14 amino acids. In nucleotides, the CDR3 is TGTGCCAGCAGCTCTGGGGGAACTAAAGAGACCCAGTACTTC. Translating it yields CASSSGGTKETQYF. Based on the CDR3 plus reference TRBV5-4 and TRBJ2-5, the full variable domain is ETGVTQSPTHLIKTRGQQVTLRCSSQSGHNTVSWYQQALGQGPQFIFQYYREEENGRGNFPPRFSGLQFPNYSSELNVNALELDDSALYLCASSSGGTKETQYFGPGTRLLVL.

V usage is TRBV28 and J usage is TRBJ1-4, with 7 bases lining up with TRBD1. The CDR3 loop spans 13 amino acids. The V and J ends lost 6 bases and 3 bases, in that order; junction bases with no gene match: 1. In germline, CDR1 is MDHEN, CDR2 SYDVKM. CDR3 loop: CASRGTANEKLFF. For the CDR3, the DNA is TGTGCCAGCAGGGGGACAGCTAATGAAAAACTGTTTTTT.

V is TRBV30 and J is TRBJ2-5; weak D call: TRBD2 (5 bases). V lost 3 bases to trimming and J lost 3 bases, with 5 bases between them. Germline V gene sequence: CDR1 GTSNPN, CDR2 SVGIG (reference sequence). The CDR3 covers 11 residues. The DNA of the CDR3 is TGTGCCTGGAGGGGAGAAGAGACCCAGTACTTC. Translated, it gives CAWRGEETQYF.

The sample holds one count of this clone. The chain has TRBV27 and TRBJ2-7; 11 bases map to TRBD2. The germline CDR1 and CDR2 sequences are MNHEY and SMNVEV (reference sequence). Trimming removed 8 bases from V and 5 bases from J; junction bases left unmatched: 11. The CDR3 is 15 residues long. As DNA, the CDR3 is TGTGCCAGCGGATTCAGTAGCGGGAGGGCGAACGAGCAGTACTTC. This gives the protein CASGFSSGRANEQYF.

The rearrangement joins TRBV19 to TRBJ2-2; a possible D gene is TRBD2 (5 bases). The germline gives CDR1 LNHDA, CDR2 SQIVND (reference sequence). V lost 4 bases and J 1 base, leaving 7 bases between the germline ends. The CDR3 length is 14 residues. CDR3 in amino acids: CASSSGGNTGELFF. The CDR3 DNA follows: TGTGCCAGTAGTAGTGGAGGGAACACCGGGGAGCTGTTTTTT.

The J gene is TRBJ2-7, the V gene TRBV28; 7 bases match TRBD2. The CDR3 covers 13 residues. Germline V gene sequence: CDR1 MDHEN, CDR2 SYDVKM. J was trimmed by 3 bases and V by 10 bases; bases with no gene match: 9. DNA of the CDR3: TGTGCCACCCTTCCGGGGGGATACTACGAGCAGTACTTC. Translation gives CATLPGGYYEQYF.

DNA of the CDR3: TGTGCCAGCAGTTACAGGGGGAACACTGAAGCTTTCTTT. Translating it yields CASSYRGNTEAFF. This rearrangement joins TRBV6-5 to TRBJ1-1, with TRBD1 as a possible D gene (5 bases). Germline CDR1 and CDR2: MNHEY and SVGAGI. V was cut by 2 bases and J by 1 base, with 5 bases left in between. The CDR3 extends over 13 amino acids.

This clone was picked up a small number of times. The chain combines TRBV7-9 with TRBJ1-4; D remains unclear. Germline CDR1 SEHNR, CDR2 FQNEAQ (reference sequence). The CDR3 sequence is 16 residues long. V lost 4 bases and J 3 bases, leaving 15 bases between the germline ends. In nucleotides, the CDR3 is TGTGCCAGCAGCTCGGACGTCGCAGGCGCTAATGAAAAACTGTTTTTT. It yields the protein CASSSDVAGANEKLFF.

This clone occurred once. The CDR3 DNA is TGTGCCAGTAGTCCGAAAACTCTAGGACAGACGACTGAAGCTTTCTTT. Amino acids: CASSPKTLGQTTEAFF. The chain is built from TRBV19 and TRBJ1-1; TRBD1 is a possible D gene (6 bases). Germline V gene sequence: CDR1 LNHDA, CDR2 SQIVND (reference sequence). The CDR3 length is 16 residues. The ends were cut back, 5 bases at V and 5 bases at J, with 21 bases in the middle.

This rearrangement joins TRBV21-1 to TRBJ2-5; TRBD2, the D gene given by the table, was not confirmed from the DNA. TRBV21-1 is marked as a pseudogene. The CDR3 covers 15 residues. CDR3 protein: CASSKVPSGRETQYF. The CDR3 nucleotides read TGTGCCAGCAGCAAAGTCCCTAGCGGGCGGGAGACCCAGTACTTC.

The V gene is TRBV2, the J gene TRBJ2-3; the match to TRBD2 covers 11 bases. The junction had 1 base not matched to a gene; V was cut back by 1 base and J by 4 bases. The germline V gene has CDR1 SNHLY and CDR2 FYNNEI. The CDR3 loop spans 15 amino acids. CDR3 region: CASSEVAGGADTQYF. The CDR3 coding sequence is TGTGCCAGCAGTGAAGTAGCGGGAGGGGCAGATACGCAGTATTTT. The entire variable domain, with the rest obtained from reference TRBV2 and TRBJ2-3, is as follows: EPEVTQTPSHQVTQMGQEVILRCVPISNHLYFYWYRQILGQKVEFLVSFYNNEISEKSEIFDDQFSVERPDGSNFTLKIRSTKLEDSAMYFCASSEVAGGADTQYFGPGTRLTVL.

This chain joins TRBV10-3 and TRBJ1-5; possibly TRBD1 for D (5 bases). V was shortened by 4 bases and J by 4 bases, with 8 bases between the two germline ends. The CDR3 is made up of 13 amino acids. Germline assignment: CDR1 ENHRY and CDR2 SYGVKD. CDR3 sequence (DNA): TGTGCCATCAGTGGGGACGGTAATCAGCCCCAGCATTTT. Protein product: CAISGDGNQPQHF.

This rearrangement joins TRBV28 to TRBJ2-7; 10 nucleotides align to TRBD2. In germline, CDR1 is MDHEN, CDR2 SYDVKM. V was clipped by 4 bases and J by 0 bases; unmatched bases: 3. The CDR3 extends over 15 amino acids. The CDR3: CASSSSGRVSYEQYF. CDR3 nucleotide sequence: TGTGCCAGCAGTTCCAGCGGGAGGGTCTCCTACGAGCAGTACTTC.

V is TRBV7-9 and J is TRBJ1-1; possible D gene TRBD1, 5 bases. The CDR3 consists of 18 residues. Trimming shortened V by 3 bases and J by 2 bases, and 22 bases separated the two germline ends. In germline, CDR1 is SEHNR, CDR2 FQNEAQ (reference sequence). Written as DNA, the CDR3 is TGTGCCAGCAGCTTTATTGGGTCGGTCGGGGGAAAAAACACTGAAGCTTTCTTT. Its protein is CASSFIGSVGGKNTEAFF. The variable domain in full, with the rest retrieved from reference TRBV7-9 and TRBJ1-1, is DTGVSQNPRHKITKRGQNVTFRCDPISEHNRLYWYRQTLGQGPEFLTYFQNEAQLEKSRLLSDRFSAERPKGSFSTLEIQRTEQGDSAMYLCASSFIGSVGGKNTEAFFGQGTRLTVV.

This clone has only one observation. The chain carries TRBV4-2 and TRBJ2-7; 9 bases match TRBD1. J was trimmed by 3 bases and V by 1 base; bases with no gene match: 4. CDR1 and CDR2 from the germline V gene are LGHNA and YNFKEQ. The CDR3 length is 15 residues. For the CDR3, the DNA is TGTGCCAGCAGCCAAGTCGCGGGACAGGGCTACGAGCAGTACTTC. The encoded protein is CASSQVAGQGYEQYF.

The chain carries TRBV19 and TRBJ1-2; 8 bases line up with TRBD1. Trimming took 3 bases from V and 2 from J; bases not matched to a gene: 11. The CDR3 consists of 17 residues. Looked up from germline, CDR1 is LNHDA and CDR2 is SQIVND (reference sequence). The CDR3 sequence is CASSIPLEQGANYGYTF. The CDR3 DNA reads TGTGCCAGTAGTATTCCGCTTGAGCAGGGGGCAAACTATGGCTACACCTTC. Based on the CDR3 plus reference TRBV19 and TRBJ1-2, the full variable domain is DGGITQSPKYLFRKEGQNVTLSCEQNLNHDAMYWYRQDPGQGLRLIYYSQIVNDFQKGDIAEGYSVSREKKESFPLTVTSAQKNPTAFYLCASSIPLEQGANYGYTFGSGTRLTVV.

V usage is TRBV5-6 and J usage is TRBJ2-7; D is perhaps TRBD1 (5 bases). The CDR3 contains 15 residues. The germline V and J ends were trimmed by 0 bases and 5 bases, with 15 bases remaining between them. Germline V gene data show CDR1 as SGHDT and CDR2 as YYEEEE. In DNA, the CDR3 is TGTGCCAGCAGCTTGGTTCAGGGTCGGAATGACGAGCAGTACTTC. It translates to CASSLVQGRNDEQYF.

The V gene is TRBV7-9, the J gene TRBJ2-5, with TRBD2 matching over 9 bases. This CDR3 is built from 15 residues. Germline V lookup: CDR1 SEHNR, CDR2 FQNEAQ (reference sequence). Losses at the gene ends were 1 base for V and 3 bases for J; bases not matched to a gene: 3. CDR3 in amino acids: CASSLGLAGKETQYF. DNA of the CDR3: TGTGCCAGCAGCTTAGGGCTAGCGGGAAAAGAGACCCAGTACTTC.

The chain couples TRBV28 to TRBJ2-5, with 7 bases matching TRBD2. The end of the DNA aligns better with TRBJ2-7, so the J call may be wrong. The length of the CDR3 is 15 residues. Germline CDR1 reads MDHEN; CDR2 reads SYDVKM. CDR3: CASTFWASGSYEQYF. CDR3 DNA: TGTGCCAGCACCTTCTGGGCTAGCGGCTCCTACGAGCAGTACTTC.

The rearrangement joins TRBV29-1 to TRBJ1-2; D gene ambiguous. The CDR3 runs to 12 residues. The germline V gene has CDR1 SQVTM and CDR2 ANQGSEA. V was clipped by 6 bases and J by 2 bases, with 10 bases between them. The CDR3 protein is CSVAGSNYGYTF. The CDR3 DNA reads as TGCAGCGTGGCGGGCTCAAACTATGGCTACACCTTC.

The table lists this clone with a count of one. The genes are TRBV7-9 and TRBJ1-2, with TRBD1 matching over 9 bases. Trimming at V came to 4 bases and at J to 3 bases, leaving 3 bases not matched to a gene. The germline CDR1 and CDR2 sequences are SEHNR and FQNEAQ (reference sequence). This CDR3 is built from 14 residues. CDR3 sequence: CASSSRTGDYGYTF. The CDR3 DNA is TGTGCCAGCAGCTCTAGGACAGGGGACTATGGCTACACCTTC.

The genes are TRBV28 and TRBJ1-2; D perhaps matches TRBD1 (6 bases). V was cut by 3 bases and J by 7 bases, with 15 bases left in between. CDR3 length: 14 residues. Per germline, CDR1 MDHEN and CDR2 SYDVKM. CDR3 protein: CASSLTGPVGGYTF. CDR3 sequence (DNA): TGTGCCAGCAGTTTGACAGGACCGGTAGGTGGCTACACCTTC.

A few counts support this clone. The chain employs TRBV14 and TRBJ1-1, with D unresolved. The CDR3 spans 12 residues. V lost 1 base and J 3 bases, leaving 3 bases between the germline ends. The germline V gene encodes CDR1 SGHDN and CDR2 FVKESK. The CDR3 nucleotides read TGTGCCAGCAGCCAAGCACACACTGAAGCTTTCTTT. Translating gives CASSQAHTEAFF.

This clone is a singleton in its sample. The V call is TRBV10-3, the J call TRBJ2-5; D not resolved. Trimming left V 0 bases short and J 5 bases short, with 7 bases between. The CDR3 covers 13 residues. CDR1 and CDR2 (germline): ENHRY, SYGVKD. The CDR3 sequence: CAISESIGETQYF. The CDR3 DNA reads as TGTGCCATCAGTGAGTCTATAGGCGAGACCCAGTACTTC.